The 27 T cell receptor beta chains below were found in one sample sequenced in a study of CD8 T cells in ankylosing spondylitis. Each CDR3 protein is one row after TCRdb ran MiXCR on the 5' RACE reads. The data contain about 210,000 distinct CDR3 sequences, around 8% of them singletons. The specimen was blood, either unsorted or a sorted T cell fraction (not recorded which). These receptors were obtained from a female donor with ankylosing spondylitis or in good health (not recorded which).

This clonotype was seen ten or more times. The rearrangement joins TRBV24-1 to TRBJ2-5; TRBD1 matches 9 bases. CDR1 KGHDR and CDR2 SFDVKD come from the germline V gene. CDR3 size: 15 residues. J lost 5 bases, V lost 3 bases, and 6 bases had no gene match. This CDR3 reads CATSDRTGDQETQYF. The CDR3 DNA reads TGTGCCACCAGTGATAGGACAGGGGATCAGGAGACCCAGTACTTC.

The sample holds many counts of this clonotype. The gene calls are TRBV5-6 and TRBJ2-7; D unclear. The CDR3 contains 14 residues. Trimming stripped 2 bases from V and 3 bases from J, with 12 bases between. The germline V gene encodes CDR1 SGHDT and CDR2 YYEEEE. DNA of the CDR3: TGTGCCAGCAGCTTAAGGTTCAGGAACTACGAGCAGTACTTC. Translating gives CASSLRFRNYEQYF.

This clonotype was detected many times. The gene calls are TRBV9 and TRBJ2-6, with D hard to call. The germline V gene encodes CDR1 SGDLS and CDR2 YYNGEE. Trimming took off 3 bases at V and 3 bases at J, with 7 bases between the two ends. There are 14 residues in the CDR3. CDR3 in DNA: TGTGCCAGCAGCGCCTCCCTTGGGGCCAACGTCCTGACTTTC. This gives the protein CASSASLGANVLTF.

The chain links TRBV5-1 to TRBJ2-7; no clear D gene. CDR1 SGHRS and CDR2 YFSETQ come from the germline V gene. Trimming pared 4 bases from V and 4 bases from J, leaving 15 bases between. This CDR3 is built from 14 residues. CDR3 protein: CASSQYSWGYEQYF. For the CDR3, the DNA is TGCGCCAGCAGCCAGTACTCCTGGGGATACGAGCAGTACTTC.

This clonotype has at least ten counts. The rearrangement links TRBV20-1 to TRBJ2-5; D is perhaps TRBD1 (6 bases). This CDR3 region has 14 residues. The V gene lost 6 bases and the J gene lost 4 bases, with 18 bases spanning the gap. Germline assignment: CDR1 DFQATT and CDR2 SNEGSKA (reference sequence). The CDR3 loop is CSAPATGFGETQYF. For the CDR3, the DNA is TGCAGTGCACCCGCTACAGGGTTTGGAGAGACCCAGTACTTC.

This clonotype showed up many times. The V call is TRBV6-2 or TRBV6-3, the J call TRBJ2-7; D not certain. With 3 bases removed from V and 3 bases from J, the gap between germline ends came to 12 bases. CDR3 length: 14 residues. CDR1 and CDR2 (germline): MNHEY, SVGEGT. The CDR3 sequence: CASSYGGAFYEQYF. The CDR3 coding sequence is TGTGCCAGCAGTTATGGCGGAGCCTTCTACGAGCAGTACTTC.

Regarding this clonotype: It may be a read error: a sequence one base away is much more abundant. The gene calls are TRBV2 and TRBJ2-6; a weak D match, TRBD2 (6 bases). The CDR3 is made up of 12 amino acids. In germline, CDR1 is SNHLY, CDR2 FYNNEI. CDR3 sequence: CTSGQGANVLTF. The CDR3 DNA reads as TGTACCAGCGGGCAGGGGGCCAACGTCCTGACTTTC.

The V and J genes are TRBV19 and TRBJ2-1, with D possibly TRBD1 on 6 matching bases. CDR1 and CDR2 from the germline V gene are LNHDA and SQIVND (reference sequence). The CDR3 spans 12 residues. With 8 bases removed from V and 8 bases from J, the gap between germline ends came to 13 bases. CDR3 in amino acids: CASFLGAYEQFF. The DNA for the CDR3 is TGTGCCAGTTTCTTGGGGGCCTATGAGCAGTTCTTC.

This clonotype was picked up many times. V usage is TRBV28 and J usage is TRBJ2-6; possibly TRBD1 for D (6 bases). Trimming took off 8 bases at V and 5 bases at J, with 16 bases between the two ends. The CDR3 runs to 15 residues. The germline V gene has CDR1 MDHEN and CDR2 SYDVKM. DNA of the CDR3: TGTGCCAGCCACAGCAGGGGCCAGAGGGCCAACGTCCTGACTTTC. It yields the protein CASHSRGQRANVLTF.

This clonotype was counted ten times or more. V and J are TRBV12-3 or TRBV12-4 and TRBJ1-1; D may be TRBD1 (6 bases). There are 13 residues in the CDR3. The V and J ends lost 5 bases and 1 base respectively, with 8 bases between them. The CDR3 here is CASSAQGNTEAFF. In DNA, the CDR3 is TGTGCCAGCAGTGCACAGGGGAACACTGAAGCTTTCTTT.

This clonotype has at least ten counts. The rearrangement uses TRBV5-1 and TRBJ2-1; possible D gene TRBD1, 5 bases. Germline V CDR1 and CDR2: SGHRS, YFSETQ. Trimming removed 0 bases at V and 11 bases at J, with 9 bases between. CDR3 length: 12 residues. The CDR3 nucleotides read TGCGCCAGCAGCTTGGAGGGGATACAGCAGTTCTTC. It encodes CASSLEGIQQFF.

This clonotype has at least ten counts. This chain joins TRBV12-3 or TRBV12-4 and TRBJ2-2; TRBD2 might be the D (6 bases). The CDR3 has 16 amino acids. Trimming stripped 1 base from V and 3 bases from J, with 12 bases between. The CDR3 DNA follows: TGTGCCAGCAGTTTAGGGGGACGGGGGTACACCGGGGAGCTGTTTTTT. Translating gives CASSLGGRGYTGELFF.

This clonotype was seen many times. The chain has TRBV4-2 and TRBJ2-3; the D is unclear. CDR3 length equals 15 residues. Germline values: CDR1 LGHNA, CDR2 YNFKEQ. Deletions cut 2 bases from V and 1 base from J, with 10 bases between. Here the CDR3 DNA reads TGTGCCAGCAGCCAAACAACCCGGGGCACAGATACGCAGTATTTT. Its translation: CASSQTTRGTDTQYF.

This clonotype was picked up many times. The V and J genes are TRBV7-2 and TRBJ2-7; D remains unclear. CDR3 length: 13 residues. V was clipped by 1 base and J by 5 bases, with 9 bases between them. Germline CDR1 reads SGHTA; CDR2 reads FQGNSA. The CDR3 DNA reads as TGTGCCAGCAGCTTAGTAGTTCTGGACGAGCAGTACTTC. Its protein is CASSLVVLDEQYF. Combining the CDR3 with reference TRBV7-2 and TRBJ2-7 gives the whole variable domain GAGVSQSPSNKVTEKGKDVELRCDPISGHTALYWYRQSLGQGLEFLIYFQGNSAPDKSGLPSDRFSAERTGGSVSTLTIQRTQQEDSAVYLCASSLVVLDEQYFGPGTRLTVT.

Of note for this clonotype: This could be a read error, since a much larger clone is one nucleotide away. The V and J genes are TRBV7-9 and TRBJ1-2; 7 bases are shared with TRBD1. Germline V lookup: CDR1 SEHNR, CDR2 FQNEAQ (reference sequence). The CDR3 has 17 residues. The CDR3 sequence is CVSSFGVLDRKEYGYTF. CDR3 sequence (DNA): TGTGTCAGCAGCTTCGGTGTCTTGGACAGGAAGGAATATGGCTACACCTTC. The variable domain in full, with the rest retrieved from reference TRBV7-9 and TRBJ1-2, is DTGVSQNPRHKITKRGQNVTFRCDPISEHNRLYWYRQTLGQGPEFLTYFQNEAQLEKSRLLSDRFSAERPKGSFSTLEIQRTEQGDSAMYLCVSSFGVLDRKEYGYTFGSGTRLTVV.

A word on this clonotype: A much larger clone lies one base from this, so it may be a read error. The J gene is TRBJ1-2, the V gene TRBV5-6, with TRBD1 as a possible D gene (6 bases). The CDR3 sequence is 15 residues long. V was clipped by 1 base and J by 4 bases, with 14 bases between them. Germline V CDR1 and CDR2: SGHDT, YYEEEE. In DNA, the CDR3 is TGTGCCAGCAGCTTGCCACTGGGGGCTATCTATGGCTACACCTTC. Its translation: CASSLPLGAIYGYTF. The full variable domain, rest sourced from reference TRBV5-6 and TRBJ1-2, is DAGVTQSPTHLIKTRGQQVTLRCSPKSGHDTVSWYQQALGQGPQFIFQYYEEEERQRGNFPDRFSGHQFPNYSSELNVNALLLGDSALYLCASSLPLGAIYGYTFGSGTRLTVV.

This clonotype was seen repeatedly, ten times or more. V usage is TRBV4-1 and J usage is TRBJ2-7; no reliable D call. V gave up 1 base and J gave up 1 base, with 11 bases separating them. CDR3 length: 15 residues. The germline V gene encodes CDR1 MGHRA and CDR2 YSYEKL. Written as DNA, the CDR3 is TGCGCCAGCAGCCAAGCGTTAGGGTTATCCTACGAGCAGTACTTC. Translated, it gives CASSQALGLSYEQYF.

This clonotype was observed a few times. V usage is TRBV10-3 and J usage is TRBJ2-2; 10 bases fit TRBD2. The length of the CDR3 is 15 residues. CDR1 and CDR2 from the germline V gene are ENHRY and SYGVKD. V was pared by 8 bases and J by 1 base, with 4 bases of the junction left unmatched. DNA for the CDR3: TGTGCCATCCCAGGACTAGCGGAGAACACCGGGGAGCTGTTTTTT. Its translation is CAIPGLAENTGELFF.

This clonotype came up many times. The chain joins TRBV29-1 to TRBJ1-1; D is ambiguous. CDR3 length: 13 amino acids. CDR1 and CDR2 from the germline V gene are SQVTM and ANQGSEA. Trimming removed 7 bases at V and 3 bases at J, with 15 bases between. The chain's CDR3 is CSGGDPQYTEAFF. The CDR3 DNA sequence: TGCAGCGGTGGGGATCCGCAATACACTGAAGCTTTCTTT.

This clonotype was recorded many times. The rearrangement links TRBV12-3 or TRBV12-4 to TRBJ1-1, with TRBD1 matching over 7 bases. J gave up 11 bases and V 5 bases, and 11 bases lay outside the gene matches. This CDR3 is built from 13 residues. The CDR3 loop reads CASSPEGQAGAFF. CDR3 nucleotides: TGTGCCAGCAGTCCGGAAGGACAGGCCGGGGCTTTCTTT.

This clonotype has at least ten counts. The rearrangement links TRBV20-1 to TRBJ1-1; D is uncertain. V gave up 3 bases and J gave up 0 bases, with 11 bases separating them. The CDR3 is 14 amino acids. The germline CDR1 and CDR2 sequences are DFQATT and SNEGSKA (reference sequence). Here the CDR3 DNA reads TGCAGTGCTAGTCGCGAGGGTGTGAACACTGAAGCTTTCTTT. Protein: CSASREGVNTEAFF.

This clonotype was seen at least ten times. The chain uses TRBV7-2 and TRBJ1-2, with D perhaps matching TRBD1 (6 bases). The V gene's germline CDR1 is SGHTA and CDR2 FQGNSA. The CDR3 has 15 amino acids. V shed 6 bases and J shed 1 base, with 15 bases lying between them. The CDR3, as DNA: TGTGCCAGCAGACTGGGGCAGGGGAGTAACTATGGCTACACCTTC. This translates into CASRLGQGSNYGYTF.

This clonotype was picked up many times. V gene TRBV4-1 combines with J gene TRBJ1-1; D not resolved. CDR3 size: 14 residues. Germline CDR1 is MGHRA and CDR2 is YSYEKL. V lost 1 base and J 1 base, leaving 7 bases between the germline ends. The CDR3 nucleotides are TGCGCCAGCAGCCAAGTGCGGGAGAACACTGAAGCTTTCTTT. It specifies CASSQVRENTEAFF.

This clonotype was seen ten or more times. The V gene is TRBV6-2 or TRBV6-3, the J gene TRBJ2-7; TRBD2 agrees at 13 bases. CDR3 size: 15 residues. The V gene end was trimmed by 8 bases and the J gene end by 3 bases; junction bases not matched to a gene: 7. CDR1 is MNHEY, CDR2 SVGEGT, per germline. DNA for the CDR3: TGTGCCAGCCGGGGACTAGCGGGACCCAACTACGAGCAGTACTTC. This codes for CASRGLAGPNYEQYF.

This clonotype was counted between two and nine times. The chain recombines TRBV30 with TRBJ1-6; D unclear. CDR1 is GTSNPN, CDR2 SVGIG, per germline (reference sequence). The CDR3 extends over 15 amino acids. V was shortened by 4 bases and J by 0 bases, with 10 bases between the two germline ends. CDR3 loop: CAWNALSSYNSPLHF. The DNA of the CDR3 is TGTGCCTGGAATGCGCTGAGCTCCTATAATTCACCCCTCCACTTT.

This clonotype showed up many times. The chain has TRBV5-5 and TRBJ2-1; tentative D call: TRBD2 (6 bases). There are 15 residues in the CDR3. V lost 0 bases to trimming and J lost 2 bases, with 9 bases between them. Per the germline V gene, CDR1 is SGHKS and CDR2 is YYEKEE (reference sequence). The CDR3 is CASSLGLDPYNEQFF. The CDR3 DNA follows: TGTGCCAGCAGCTTGGGACTAGATCCCTACAATGAGCAGTTCTTC. Full variable domain (remainder filled in from reference TRBV5-5 and TRBJ2-1): DAGVTQSPTHLIKTRGQQVTLRCSPISGHKSVSWYQQVLGQGPQFIFQYYEKEERGRGNFPDRFSARQFPNYSSELNVNALLLGDSALYLCASSLGLDPYNEQFFGPGTRLTVL.

This clonotype has at least ten counts. This chain uses TRBV24-1 with TRBJ2-1; no definite D call. The V gene lost 3 bases and the J gene lost 5 bases, with 1 base spanning the gap. Per germline, CDR1 KGHDR and CDR2 SFDVKD. The CDR3 loop spans 11 amino acids. The CDR3 nucleotides read TGTGCCACCAGTGATGACAATGAGCAGTTCTTC. Protein: CATSDDNEQFF.